The following is a TCR beta chain sequence with its context. The antigen remains undetermined. CDR1 and CDR2 from the germline V gene are PRHDT and FYEKMQ (reference sequence). V gave up 7 bases and J gave up 2 bases; unmatched junction bases: 13. The CDR3 is 19 amino acids. This entry is derived from a study of graft-versus-host responses after intestinal transplantation. Across the study: Grafts were multivisceral, liver-intestinal, or isolated intestinal. Anti-thymocyte globulin induction was given to all recipients, followed by tacrolimus and steroids for about 3 years.

Study-level points and caveats: After transplant, early declines in HvG clones were associated with peak levels of circulating GvH clones. Allografts from individuals with graft-donor T cell macrochimerism displayed high graft-versus-host to host-versus-graft clonal ratios.

Using immunoSEQ multiplex PCR, the repertoire was profiled, and TCRdb retains in-frame clones only, with some absent. The table has tens of thousands of clones, roughly 92% seen once; the top ten hold 6.5% to 8%. V usage is TRBV13 and J usage is TRBJ2-2, with 13 bases identical to TRBD2. This material consisted of bone marrow, taken 734 days after intestinal transplantation. The clonotype comes from a human patient who received an intestinal transplant, so some T cells may come from the graft donor. In DNA form, the CDR3 reads TGTGCCAGCACCCAACACTCGACTAGCGGGGGGACTAACACCGGGGAGCTGTTTTTT. The encoded protein is CASTQHSTSGGTNTGELFF.